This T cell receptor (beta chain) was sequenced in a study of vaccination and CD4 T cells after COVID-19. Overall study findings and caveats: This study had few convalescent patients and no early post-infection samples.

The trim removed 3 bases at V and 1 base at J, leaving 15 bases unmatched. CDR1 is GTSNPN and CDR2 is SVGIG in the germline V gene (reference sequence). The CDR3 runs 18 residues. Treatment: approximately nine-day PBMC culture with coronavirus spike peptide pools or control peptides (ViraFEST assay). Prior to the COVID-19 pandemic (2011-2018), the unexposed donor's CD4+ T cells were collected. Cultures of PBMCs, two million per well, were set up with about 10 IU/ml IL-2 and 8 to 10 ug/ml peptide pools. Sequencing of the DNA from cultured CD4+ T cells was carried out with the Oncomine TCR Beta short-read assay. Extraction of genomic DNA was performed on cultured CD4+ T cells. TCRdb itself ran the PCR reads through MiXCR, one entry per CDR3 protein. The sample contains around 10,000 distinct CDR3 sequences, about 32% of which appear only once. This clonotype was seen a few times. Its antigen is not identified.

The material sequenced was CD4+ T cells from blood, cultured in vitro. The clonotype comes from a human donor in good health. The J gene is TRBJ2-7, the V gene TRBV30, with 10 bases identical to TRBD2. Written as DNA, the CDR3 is TGTGCCTGGAGCCTGGGCGGGGCGGGAGCGGGAGGGTCCTACGAGCAGTACTTC. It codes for CAWSLGGAGAGGSYEQYF.